The 28 T cell receptor beta chains given below trace back to one sample, sequenced in a study of cytomegalovirus exposure and HLA in healthy donors. Use of 60 Vbeta and 13 Jbeta primers characterized the PCR. This table comes from immunoSEQ multiplex PCR, and its TCRdb copy is limited to in-frame clones, with some not included. The data contain approximately 120,000 clones, 75% to 80% of them seen just once; the ten biggest clones take up 9.5% to 15%. The sample taken for sequencing was PBMCs. The receptors shown here come from a woman aged 40 to 55 in good health and CMV-seropositive.

The chain uses TRBV29-1 and TRBJ2-2; 8 nucleotides line up with TRBD2. Germline CDR1 and CDR2: SQVTM and ANQGSEA. V lost 5 bases to trimming and J lost 1 base; unmatched junction nucleotides: 12. CDR3 length: 17 residues. DNA of the CDR3: TGCAGCGTTCTCTCCCGGGTAGCGGGGCTGAACACCGGGGAGCTGTTTTTT. As protein: CSVLSRVAGLNTGELFF.

This chain uses TRBV5-1 with TRBJ1-2; D ambiguous. The germline gives CDR1 SGHRS, CDR2 YFSETQ. The V end was cut by 0 bases, the J end by 6 bases, with 9 bases between. The CDR3 consists of 13 residues. Written as DNA, the CDR3 is TGCGCCAGCAGCTTGGCCGGTTCTAATGGCTACACCTTC. Its translation is CASSLAGSNGYTF.

For this clone: The same CDR3 is also encoded by other DNA sequences in this sample. This chain uses TRBV10-3 with TRBJ1-1; D gene unclear. The CDR3 is 15 residues long. Germline CDR1 reads ENHRY; CDR2 reads SYGVKD. Trimming pared 0 bases from V and 2 bases from J, leaving 10 bases between. DNA for the CDR3: TGTGCCATCAGTGAGTCCCAAGTTCTAAACACTGAAGCTTTCTTT. It codes for CAISESQVLNTEAFF.

The chain employs TRBV10-1 and TRBJ2-7; D perhaps matches TRBD1 (5 bases). Looked up from germline, CDR1 is WNHNN and CDR2 is SYGVQD (reference sequence). The ends were cut back, 5 bases at V and 2 bases at J, with 10 bases in the middle. CDR3 length equals 13 residues. The CDR3 DNA reads as TGCGCCAGCAGTTCAGGGCGGACCTACGAGCAGTACTTC. This translates into CASSSGRTYEQYF.

This rearrangement joins TRBV29-1 to TRBJ1-2, with a weak D call TRBD1 (6 bases). Germline-derived CDR1 and CDR2 are SQVTM and ANQGSEA. CDR3 length: 15 residues. The V and J ends lost 6 bases and 2 bases respectively, with 19 bases between them. The CDR3 DNA is TGCAGCGTCTCCAGACTTCGGACAGTAAACTATGGCTACACCTTC. Translating gives CSVSRLRTVNYGYTF.

This chain connects TRBV6-4 to TRBJ1-5, with a weak D call TRBD1 (6 bases). The germline V and J ends were trimmed by 3 bases and 4 bases, with 19 bases remaining between them. In germline, CDR1 is MRHNA, CDR2 SNTAGT. The CDR3 sequence is 17 residues long. The CDR3 region is CASSDKGFDRRNQPQHF. In DNA form, the CDR3 reads TGTGCCAGCAGTGATAAGGGGTTTGACAGGAGAAATCAGCCCCAGCATTTT.

This clone has just one count. The V gene is TRBV12-1, the J gene TRBJ1-1; TRBD1, the D gene given by the table, was not confirmed from the DNA. TRBV12-1 is assigned pseudogene status. The CDR3 loop spans 13 amino acids. Written as DNA, the CDR3 is TGTGCCAGCAGCCGCGGACAGAACACTGAAGCTTTCTTT. Its translation: CASSRGQNTEAFF.

The V and J genes are TRBV6-6 and TRBJ2-7; TRBD2 aligns across 7 bases. The V gene end was trimmed by 2 bases and the J gene end by 2 bases; junction bases not matched to a gene: 9. The CDR3 totals 16 residues. Germline CDR1 and CDR2: MNHNY and SVGAGI (reference sequence). This CDR3 is CASSYPRTRGTYEQYF. The DNA for the CDR3 is TGTGCCAGCAGTTACCCCCGGACTAGAGGAACCTACGAGCAGTACTTC.

This clone was observed a few times. This CDR3 reads CASSPDRIEAFF. CDR3 in DNA: TGTGCCAGCAGTCCTGACAGAATTGAAGCTTTCTTT. V usage is TRBV6-1 and J usage is TRBJ1-1, with D perhaps TRBD1 (5 bases). This CDR3 is built from 12 residues. Germline CDR1 MNHNS, CDR2 SASEGT. V was trimmed by 5 bases and J by 7 bases, leaving 11 bases between them.

This sequence joins TRBV5-4 and TRBJ1-1, with TRBD1 identical over 7 bases. This CDR3 contains 14 residues. Germline-derived CDR1 and CDR2 are SGHNT and YYREEE (reference sequence). With 3 bases clipped from V and 3 bases from J, the junction kept 5 bases outside the gene matches. CDR3 residues: CASSSQGEHTEAFF. CDR3 nucleotides: TGTGCCAGCAGCTCCCAGGGGGAGCACACTGAAGCTTTCTTT.

The V call is TRBV21-1, the J call TRBJ1-3; the table's D gene call, TRBD1, was not cross checked with the DNA. TRBV21-1 is marked as a pseudogene. This CDR3 spans 16 amino acids. CDR3 sequence reads: CASSTRQGACGNTIYF. For the CDR3, the DNA is TGTGCCAGCAGCACCAGACAGGGGGCTTGTGGAAACACCATATATTTT.

The V gene is TRBV2, the J gene TRBJ2-2, with 9 bases that match TRBD1. Unmatched junction bases numbered 12, after V lost 11 bases and J lost 8 bases. The CDR3 sequence is 14 residues long. Per the germline V gene, CDR1 is SNHLY and CDR2 is FYNNEI. Here the CDR3 reads CAGKGDRDLGELFF. The CDR3 region has the DNA TGTGCCGGAAAGGGGGACAGGGATTTGGGGGAGCTGTTTTTT.

V gene TRBV6-6 combines with J gene TRBJ1-5; D gene unclear. The CDR3 is 12 residues long. Trimming removed 5 bases from V and 4 bases from J, with 6 bases in between. The germline CDR1 and CDR2 sequences are MNHNY and SVGAGI (reference sequence). The CDR3 is CASSRENQPQHF. In DNA, the CDR3 is TGTGCCAGCAGTAGGGAGAATCAGCCCCAGCATTTT.

The genes are TRBV5-4 and TRBJ2-2; TRBD1 matches at 7 bases. CDR3 size: 15 residues. V gave up 4 bases and J gave up 4 bases; unmatched junction bases: 7. The V gene's germline CDR1 is SGHNT and CDR2 YYREEE (reference sequence). The CDR3 here is CASSPGGQRTGELFF. The CDR3 nucleotides read TGTGCCAGCAGCCCTGGGGGACAGCGCACCGGGGAGCTGTTTTTT.

This chain joins TRBV28 and TRBJ1-3; TRBD1 aligns across 10 bases. The trim removed 5 bases at V and 3 bases at J, leaving 13 bases unmatched. CDR1 and CDR2 from the germline V gene are MDHEN and SYDVKM. The CDR3 is made up of 18 amino acids. This chain's CDR3 is CASSTSRSDRGRGNTIYF. The CDR3 nucleotides are TGTGCCAGCAGTACCTCCCGGAGCGACAGGGGGCGTGGAAACACCATATATTTT.

This clone appeared a single time. This rearrangement joins TRBV11-2 to TRBJ2-7; possibly TRBD2 for D (6 bases). The V and J ends lost 1 base and 3 bases respectively, with 13 bases between them. CDR1 and CDR2 (germline): SGHAT, FQNNGV. The CDR3 extends over 15 amino acids. This CDR3 reads CASSLVVGGSYEQYF. CDR3 DNA: TGTGCCAGCAGCTTAGTCGTCGGGGGAAGCTACGAGCAGTACTTC.

This clone was seen a few times. The V and J genes are TRBV5-4 and TRBJ2-1, with D possibly being TRBD2 (6 bases). Germline values: CDR1 SGHNT, CDR2 YYREEE (reference sequence). The CDR3 spans 13 residues. Trimming removed 4 bases at V and 5 bases at J, with 10 bases between. DNA of the CDR3: TGTGCCAGCAGCCGGAGGGGTGACAATGAGCAGTTCTTC. As protein: CASSRRGDNEQFF. The whole variable domain, filled in from reference TRBV5-4 and TRBJ2-1, reads ETGVTQSPTHLIKTRGQQVTLRCSSQSGHNTVSWYQQALGQGPQFIFQYYREEENGRGNFPPRFSGLQFPNYSSELNVNALELDDSALYLCASSRRGDNEQFFGPGTRLTVL.

The rearrangement joins TRBV5-1 to TRBJ2-7, with D possibly TRBD1 on 6 matching bases. The ends were cut back, 4 bases at V and 0 bases at J, with 8 bases in the middle. Germline lookup yields CDR1 SGHRS and CDR2 YFSETQ. The CDR3 length is 13 residues. The CDR3 here is CASSQGSSYEQYF. DNA of the CDR3: TGCGCCAGCAGCCAGGGGTCCTCCTACGAGCAGTACTTC.

CDR3 coding DNA: TGTGCCAGCAAAGAAGGGAGGGGACAGGGTAGCGAGCAGTACTTC. Amino acid sequence: CASKEGRGQGSEQYF. J is TRBJ2-7 and V is TRBV6-5, with TRBD1 identical over 9 bases. The germline V gene has CDR1 MNHEY and CDR2 SVGAGI. The J segment lost 6 bases and the V segment lost 7 bases, leaving 13 bases of the junction unmatched. The CDR3 runs 15 residues.

J is TRBJ1-6 and V is TRBV4-1; TRBD1 agrees at 12 bases. The V gene's germline CDR1 is MGHRA and CDR2 YSYEKL. The CDR3 length is 19 residues. Trimming took 5 bases from V and 6 from J; bases not matched to a gene: 14. The CDR3 DNA reads TGCGCCAGCAGCTCAGCCCCGGGACAGGGGGCAGATAGTAATTCACCCCTCCACTTT. Its protein is CASSSAPGQGADSNSPLHF.

This clone appeared a few times. The chain carries TRBV18 and TRBJ2-3; 8 bases are a match to TRBD2. After removal of 2 bases from V and 2 bases from J, the junction contained 6 bases not matched to a gene. Germline CDR1 is KGHSH and CDR2 is LQKENI. The CDR3 spans 16 residues. CDR3 loop: CASSPTAGGYTDTQYF. In nucleotides, the CDR3 is TGTGCCAGCTCACCAACCGCGGGGGGCTACACAGATACGCAGTATTTT.

The chain carries TRBV6-1 and TRBJ1-1, with D possibly being TRBD1 (5 bases). The CDR3 is 15 residues long. V shed 3 bases and J shed 0 bases, with 11 bases lying between them. Germline assignment: CDR1 MNHNS and CDR2 SASEGT. The CDR3 DNA is TGTGCCAGCAGTGAGAGCGCAGGGTTGAACACTGAAGCTTTCTTT. As protein: CASSESAGLNTEAFF.

This clone was seen more than once but under ten times. The chain recombines TRBV29-1 with TRBJ1-2, with TRBD1 matching 12 bases. The CDR3 runs 14 residues. After removal of 2 bases from V and 8 bases from J, the junction contained 6 bases not matched to a gene. Per the germline V gene, CDR1 is SQVTM and CDR2 is ANQGSEA. The CDR3 loop reads CSVELGQGAGGYTF. The CDR3 nucleotides read TGCAGCGTTGAATTGGGACAGGGGGCTGGGGGCTACACCTTC.

A single count supports this clone. The chain recombines TRBV5-6 with TRBJ2-1; perhaps TRBD2 as D (6 bases). The V end was cut by 4 bases, the J end by 2 bases, with 16 bases between. The CDR3 runs 16 residues. Germline CDR1 reads SGHDT; CDR2 reads YYEEEE. The CDR3 coding sequence is TGTGCCAGCAGCCTAGGGACTCCCGGACCCTACAATGAGCAGTTCTTC. It encodes CASSLGTPGPYNEQFF.

V usage is TRBV4-1 and J usage is TRBJ2-7; 10 bases agree with TRBD1. Trimming took 3 bases from V and 5 from J; bases not matched to a gene: 4. Germline V gene lookup returns CDR1 MGHRA and CDR2 YSYEKL. The CDR3 loop spans 14 amino acids. CDR3 residues: CASSQTGGMHEQYF. DNA for the CDR3: TGCGCCAGCAGCCAGACAGGGGGCATGCACGAGCAGTACTTC.

The gene calls are TRBV30 and TRBJ2-2; TRBD2 agrees at 13 bases. The CDR3 extends over 19 amino acids. Looked up from germline, CDR1 is GTSNPN and CDR2 is SVGIG (reference sequence). V lost 3 bases, J lost 7 bases, and 17 bases stayed unmatched. This chain's CDR3 is CAWSPPGLAGNLGGGELFF. The CDR3 region has the DNA TGTGCCTGGAGCCCACCGGGACTAGCGGGGAACCTAGGGGGCGGGGAGCTGTTTTTT.

J is TRBJ1-1 and V is TRBV7-2, with no clear D. Trimming took off 3 bases at V and 6 bases at J, with 5 bases between the two ends. The CDR3 sequence is 11 residues long. Germline loops: CDR1 SGHTA, CDR2 FQGNSA. CDR3 region: CASSFSSEAFF. CDR3 DNA sequence: TGTGCCAGCAGCTTCTCTTCTGAAGCTTTCTTT.

This clone has just a few counts. CDR3 in DNA: TGTGCCAGCTCACCGACAATGGATCAGCCCCAGCATTTT. Protein product: CASSPTMDQPQHF. The chain carries TRBV18 and TRBJ1-5; the D is unclear. Germline CDR1 and CDR2: KGHSH and LQKENI. Deletions cut 3 bases from V and 5 bases from J, with 8 bases between. The CDR3 extends over 13 amino acids.